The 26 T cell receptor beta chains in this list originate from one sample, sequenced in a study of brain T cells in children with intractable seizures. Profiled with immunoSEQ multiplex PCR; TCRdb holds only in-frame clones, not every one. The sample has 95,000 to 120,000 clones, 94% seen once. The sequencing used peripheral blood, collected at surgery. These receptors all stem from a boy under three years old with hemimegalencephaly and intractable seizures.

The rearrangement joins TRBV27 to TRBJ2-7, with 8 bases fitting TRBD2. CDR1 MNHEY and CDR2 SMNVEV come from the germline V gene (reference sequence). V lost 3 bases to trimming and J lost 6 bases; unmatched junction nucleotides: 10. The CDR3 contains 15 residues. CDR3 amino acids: CASSFSGRAGSEQYF. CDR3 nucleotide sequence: TGTGCCAGCAGTTTCTCCGGGAGGGCCGGTAGCGAGCAGTACTTC.

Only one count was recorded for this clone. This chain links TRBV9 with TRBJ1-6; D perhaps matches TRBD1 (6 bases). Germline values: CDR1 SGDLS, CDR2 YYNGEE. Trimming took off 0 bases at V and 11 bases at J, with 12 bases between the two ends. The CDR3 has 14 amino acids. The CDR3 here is CASSVVGEGAPLHF. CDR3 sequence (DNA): TGTGCCAGCAGCGTAGTTGGGGAGGGGGCACCCCTCCACTTT.

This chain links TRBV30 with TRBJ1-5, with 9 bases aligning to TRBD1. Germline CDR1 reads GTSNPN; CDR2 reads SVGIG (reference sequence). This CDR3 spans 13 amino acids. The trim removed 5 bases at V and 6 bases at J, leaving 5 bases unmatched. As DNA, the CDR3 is TGTGCCTGGTCCGGGACAGGGACTCAGCCCCAGCATTTT. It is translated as CAWSGTGTQPQHF.

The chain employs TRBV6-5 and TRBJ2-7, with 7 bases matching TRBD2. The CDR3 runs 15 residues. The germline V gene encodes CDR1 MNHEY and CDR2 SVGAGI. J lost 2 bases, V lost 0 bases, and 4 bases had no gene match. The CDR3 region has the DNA TGTGCCAGCAGTTACTCGGGGACTACCGCCTACGAGCAGTACTTC. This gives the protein CASSYSGTTAYEQYF.

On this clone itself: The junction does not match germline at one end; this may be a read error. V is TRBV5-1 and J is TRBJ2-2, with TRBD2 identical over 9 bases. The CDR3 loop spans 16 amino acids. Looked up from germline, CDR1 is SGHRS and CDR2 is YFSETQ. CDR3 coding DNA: TGCGCCAGCAGCTTGGGGGCTAGCGGGAACGCCGGGGAGCTGTTTTTT. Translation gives CASSLGASGNAGELFF.

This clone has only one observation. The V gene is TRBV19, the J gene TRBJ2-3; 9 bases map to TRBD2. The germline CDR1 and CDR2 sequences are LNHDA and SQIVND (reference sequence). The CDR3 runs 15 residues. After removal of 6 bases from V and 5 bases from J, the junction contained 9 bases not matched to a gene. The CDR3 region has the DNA TGTGCCAGTAGGAGACTAGCGGAGGGGGGAGATACGCAGTATTTT. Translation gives CASRRLAEGGDTQYF.

DNA for the CDR3: TGTGCCAGCAGTTTTCGCCCCAGGGGGCAATACGAGCAGTACTTC. This codes for CASSFRPRGQYEQYF. The chain recombines TRBV27 with TRBJ2-7, with 8 positions matching TRBD1. In germline, CDR1 is MNHEY, CDR2 SMNVEV (reference sequence). This CDR3 region has 15 residues. V was pared by 3 bases and J by 4 bases, with 8 bases of the junction left unmatched.

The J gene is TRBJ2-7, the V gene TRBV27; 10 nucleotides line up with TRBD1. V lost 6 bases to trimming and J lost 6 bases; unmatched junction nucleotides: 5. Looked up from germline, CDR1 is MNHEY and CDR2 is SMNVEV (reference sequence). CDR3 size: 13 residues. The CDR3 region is CASRDRGRVEQYF. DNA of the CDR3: TGTGCCAGCAGGGACAGGGGGAGGGTCGAGCAGTACTTC.

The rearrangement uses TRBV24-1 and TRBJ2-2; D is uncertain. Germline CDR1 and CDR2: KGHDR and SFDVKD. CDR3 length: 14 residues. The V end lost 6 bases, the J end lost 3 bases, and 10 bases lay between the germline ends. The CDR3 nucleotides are TGTGCCACCAGTTCGTGGGTGGACACCGGGGAGCTGTTTTTT. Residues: CATSSWVDTGELFF.

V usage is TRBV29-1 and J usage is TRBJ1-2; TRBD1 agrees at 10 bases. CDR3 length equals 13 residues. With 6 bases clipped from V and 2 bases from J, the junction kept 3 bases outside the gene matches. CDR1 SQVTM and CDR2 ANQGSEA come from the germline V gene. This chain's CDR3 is CSVGTGANYGYTF. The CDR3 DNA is TGCAGCGTGGGGACAGGGGCGAACTATGGCTACACCTTC.

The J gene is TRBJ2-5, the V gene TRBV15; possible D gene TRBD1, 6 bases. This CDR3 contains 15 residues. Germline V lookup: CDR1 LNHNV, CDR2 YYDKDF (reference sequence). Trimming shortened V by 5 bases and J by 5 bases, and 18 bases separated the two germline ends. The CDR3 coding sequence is TGTGCCACCAGCGACGAAAGCCAGGGGTTCGAGACCCAGTACTTC. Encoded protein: CATSDESQGFETQYF.

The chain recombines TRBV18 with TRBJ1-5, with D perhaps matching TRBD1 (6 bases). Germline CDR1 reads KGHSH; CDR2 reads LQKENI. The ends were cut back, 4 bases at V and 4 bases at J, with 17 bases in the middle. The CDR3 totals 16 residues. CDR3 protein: CASSRPTGGENQPQHF. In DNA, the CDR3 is TGTGCCAGCTCACGTCCGACAGGAGGGGAAAATCAGCCCCAGCATTTT.

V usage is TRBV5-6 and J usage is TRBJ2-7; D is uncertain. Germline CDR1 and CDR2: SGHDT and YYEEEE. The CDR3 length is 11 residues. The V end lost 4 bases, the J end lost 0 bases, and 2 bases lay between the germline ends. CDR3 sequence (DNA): TGTGCCAGCAGCCACTCCTACGAGCAGTACTTC. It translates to CASSHSYEQYF.

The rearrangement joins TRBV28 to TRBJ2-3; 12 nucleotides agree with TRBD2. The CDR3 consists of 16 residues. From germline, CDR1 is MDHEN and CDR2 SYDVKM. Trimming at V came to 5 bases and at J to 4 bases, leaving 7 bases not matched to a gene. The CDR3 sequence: CASSGSSGRVADTQYF. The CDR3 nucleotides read TGTGCCAGCAGTGGATCTAGCGGGAGGGTTGCAGATACGCAGTATTTT.

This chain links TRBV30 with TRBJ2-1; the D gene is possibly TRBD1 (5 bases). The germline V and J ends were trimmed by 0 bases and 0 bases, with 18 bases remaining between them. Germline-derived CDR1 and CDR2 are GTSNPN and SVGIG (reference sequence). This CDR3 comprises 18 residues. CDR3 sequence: CAWSVSPLWGRSYNEQFF. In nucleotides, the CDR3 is TGTGCCTGGAGTGTCTCCCCCCTATGGGGCCGCTCCTACAATGAGCAGTTCTTC.

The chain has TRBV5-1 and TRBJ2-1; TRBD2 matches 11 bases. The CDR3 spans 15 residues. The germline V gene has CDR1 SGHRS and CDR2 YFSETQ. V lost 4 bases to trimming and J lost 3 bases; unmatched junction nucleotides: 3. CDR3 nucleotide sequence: TGCGCCAGCAGCACTAGCGGGAGCTACTACAATGAGCAGTTCTTC. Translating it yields CASSTSGSYYNEQFF.

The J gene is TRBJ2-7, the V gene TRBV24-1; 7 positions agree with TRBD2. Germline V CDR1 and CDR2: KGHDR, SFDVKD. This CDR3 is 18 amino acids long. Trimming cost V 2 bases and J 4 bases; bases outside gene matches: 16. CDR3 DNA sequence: TGTGCCACCAGTGATTCCCGGGTGGGAGGCGGGAGAGGGTACGAGCAGTACTTC. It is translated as CATSDSRVGGGRGYEQYF.

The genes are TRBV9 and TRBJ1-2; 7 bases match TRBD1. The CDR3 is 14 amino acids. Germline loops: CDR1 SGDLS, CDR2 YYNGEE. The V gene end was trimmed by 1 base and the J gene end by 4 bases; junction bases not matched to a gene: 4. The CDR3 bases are TGTGCCAGCAGCGTACAAGGGGGCAGCTATGGCTACACCTTC. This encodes CASSVQGGSYGYTF.

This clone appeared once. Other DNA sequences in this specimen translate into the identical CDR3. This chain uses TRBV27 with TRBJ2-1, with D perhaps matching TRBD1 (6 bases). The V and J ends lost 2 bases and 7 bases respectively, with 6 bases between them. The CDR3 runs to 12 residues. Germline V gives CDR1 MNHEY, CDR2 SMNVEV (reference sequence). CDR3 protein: CASSLRGNEQFF. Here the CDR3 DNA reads TGTGCCAGCAGTTTAAGGGGGAATGAGCAGTTCTTC.

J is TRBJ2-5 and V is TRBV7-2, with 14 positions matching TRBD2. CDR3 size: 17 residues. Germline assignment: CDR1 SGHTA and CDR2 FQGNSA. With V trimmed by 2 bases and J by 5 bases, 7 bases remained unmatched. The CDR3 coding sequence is TGTGCCAGCAGCTTAACCACGGGACTAGCGGGAGACGAGACCCAGTACTTC. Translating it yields CASSLTTGLAGDETQYF.

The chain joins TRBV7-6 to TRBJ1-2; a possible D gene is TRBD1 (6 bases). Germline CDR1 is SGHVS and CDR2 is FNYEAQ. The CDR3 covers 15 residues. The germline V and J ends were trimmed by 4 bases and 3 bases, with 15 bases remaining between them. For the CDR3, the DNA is TGTGCCAGCAGCTCAATCGGGGGACAACACTATGGCTACACCTTC. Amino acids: CASSSIGGQHYGYTF.

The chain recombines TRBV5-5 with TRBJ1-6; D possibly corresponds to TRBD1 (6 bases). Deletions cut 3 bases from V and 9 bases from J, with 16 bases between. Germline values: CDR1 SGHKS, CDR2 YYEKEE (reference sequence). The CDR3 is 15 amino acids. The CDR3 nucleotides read TGTGCCAGCAGCTCGGACAGACCTCTGGGTTCACCCCTCCACTTT. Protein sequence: CASSSDRPLGSPLHF.

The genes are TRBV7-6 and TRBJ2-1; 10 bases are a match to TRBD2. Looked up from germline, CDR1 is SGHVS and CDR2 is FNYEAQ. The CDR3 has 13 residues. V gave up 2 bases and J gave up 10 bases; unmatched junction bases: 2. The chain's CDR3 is CASSLFSGREQFF. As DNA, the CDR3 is TGTGCCAGCAGCTTATTTAGCGGGAGGGAGCAGTTCTTC.

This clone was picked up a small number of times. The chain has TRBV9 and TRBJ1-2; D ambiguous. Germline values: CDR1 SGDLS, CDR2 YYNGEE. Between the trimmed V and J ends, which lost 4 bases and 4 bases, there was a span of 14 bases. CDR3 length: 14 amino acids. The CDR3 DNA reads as TGTGCCAGCAGCCCCGGGTACACAGCCTATGGCTACACCTTC. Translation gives CASSPGYTAYGYTF.

This CDR3 reads CASTPVSGKDTEAFF. The CDR3 nucleotides read TGTGCCAGTACCCCTGTCTCCGGGAAGGACACTGAAGCTTTCTTT. V and J are TRBV19 and TRBJ1-1; D unclear. Trimming removed 7 bases at V and 3 bases at J, with 18 bases between. CDR1 is LNHDA, CDR2 SQIVND, per germline (reference sequence). The CDR3 runs to 15 residues.

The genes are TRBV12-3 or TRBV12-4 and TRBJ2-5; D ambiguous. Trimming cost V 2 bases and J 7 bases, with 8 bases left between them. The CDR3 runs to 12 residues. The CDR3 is CASSLWLGTQYF. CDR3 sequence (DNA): TGTGCCAGCAGTTTATGGCTGGGGACCCAGTACTTC.